What follows are 10 T cell receptor beta chains derived from one specimen sequenced in a study of tumor-infiltrating lymphocytes in primary liver carcinoma (TCRdb year 2017). TRIzol reagent was used to extract blood RNA from unsorted whole blood, while the DNeasy Blood & Tissue kit provided the germline DNA. The sequencer listed for this sample is Illumina HiSeq 2500. TCRbeta-specific cDNA was reverse-transcribed from approximately 460 ng total RNA using a constant-region primer and ProtoScript II reverse transcriptase. Three nested multiplex PCR rounds, following a slightly modified ARM-PCR procedure, were used to build the TCRbeta libraries. Each of the first two PCR rounds ran for around 11 cycles using multiplex TRBV1-TRBV30 forward primers together with a Cbeta reverse primer. Through fastp at Q25 and MiXCR, TCRdb rebuilt clones from the public reads, retaining in-frame beta chains. A single entry per CDR3 protein holds the most common genes and DNA from its merged rows. This sample has nearly 200,000 distinct CDR3 sequences in its table, and less than 75% of those were observed once. Jointly, the top ten make up 5.5% to 9% of the sample.

Sample: peripheral blood. All receptors derive from a woman aged 55-70 years with primary liver carcinoma and hepatitis B virus infection.

V usage is TRBV5-1 and J usage is TRBJ2-1, with TRBD2 as a possible D gene (5 bases). CDR3 length: 19 amino acids. Germline-derived CDR1 and CDR2 are SGHRS and YFSETQ. Trimming removed 3 bases from V and 1 base from J, with 23 bases in between. The CDR3 is CASSSPRYSALRSYNEQFF. CDR3 sequence (DNA): TGCGCCAGCAGCTCCCCTAGATATAGCGCACTCCGTTCCTACAATGAGCAGTTCTTC. Full variable domain (remainder filled in from reference TRBV5-1 and TRBJ2-1): KAGVTQTPRYLIKTRGQQVTLSCSPISGHRSVSWYQQTPGQGLQFLFEYFSETQRNKGNFPGRFSGRQFSNSRSEMNVSTLELGDSALYLCASSSPRYSALRSYNEQFFGPGTRLTVL.

The V and J genes are TRBV11-2 and TRBJ1-2, with D unresolved. Germline V CDR1 and CDR2: SGHAT, FQNNGV. Trimming shortened V by 2 bases and J by 0 bases, and 7 bases separated the two germline ends. The CDR3 extends over 14 amino acids. The CDR3 DNA sequence: TGTGCCAGCAGCTTACAGTCCGCTAACTATGGCTACACCTTC. Residues: CASSLQSANYGYTF.

This clonotype was observed at least ten times. CDR3 amino acids: CASSLRGAETNEQFF. The DNA for the CDR3 is TGTGCCAGCAGCTTGCGCGGGGCTGAAACCAATGAGCAGTTCTTC. The chain uses TRBV5-5 and TRBJ2-1; possibly TRBD2 for D (6 bases). The CDR3 contains 15 residues. From germline, CDR1 is SGHKS and CDR2 YYEKEE (reference sequence). The ends were cut back, 1 base at V and 6 bases at J, with 14 bases in the middle.

The chain is built from TRBV7-9 and TRBJ1-2; D is ambiguous. The V end was cut by 1 base, the J end by 2 bases, with 14 bases between. CDR3 length: 16 residues. The germline V gene has CDR1 SEHNR and CDR2 FQNEAQ (reference sequence). The CDR3: CASSLGHPYKNYGYTF. The CDR3 DNA sequence: TGTGCCAGCAGCTTAGGGCACCCTTACAAGAACTATGGCTACACCTTC.

A few counts support this clonotype. Relative to the germline gene, one junction end is altered; a read error may explain this. The chain links TRBV28 to TRBJ2-3, with D possibly called TRBD1 or TRBD2 (5 bases each). The CDR3 spans 13 residues. Germline V gene data show CDR1 as MDHEN and CDR2 as SYDVKM. In DNA, the CDR3 is TGTGCCAGCAGTTTCAATCTCGGGTTGGGACCCAATTTT. Its translation: CASSFNLGLGPNF.

The table lists this clonotype with a count of one. A clone one base away is much larger, so this may be a read error. The V and J genes are TRBV6-1 and TRBJ2-1; TRBD2 matches at 10 bases. The CDR3 runs 16 residues. CDR1 is MNHNS, CDR2 SASEGT, per germline. CDR3 in amino acids: CASSPLRAGGPNEQLF. The CDR3 DNA follows: TGTGCCAGCAGTCCCCTCAGAGCGGGAGGGCCGAATGAGCAGCTCTTC.

Notes on this clonotype: This may come from a read error, since a much larger clone is one base off. The rearrangement uses TRBV6-6 and TRBJ1-3; possibly TRBD1 for D (6 bases). V lost 10 bases, J lost 2 bases, and 12 bases lay in between. The germline CDR1 and CDR2 sequences are MNHNY and SVGAGI (reference sequence). CDR3 size: 13 residues. The CDR3 region has the DNA TGTGCCATCACAGAGGGGGCTGGAAACACCATATATTTT. It is translated as CAITEGAGNTIYF.

Ten or more counts support this clonotype. The chain carries TRBV29-1 and TRBJ2-7; 7 nucleotides agree with TRBD2. The CDR3 length is 15 residues. The V gene end was trimmed by 2 bases and the J gene end by 2 bases; junction bases not matched to a gene: 9. The V gene's germline CDR1 is SQVTM and CDR2 ANQGSEA. The CDR3 protein is CSVETRLAGTYEQYF. The CDR3 region has the DNA TGCAGCGTTGAAACGAGACTAGCAGGAACCTACGAGCAGTACTTC.

Notes on this clonotype: A much larger clonotype is one base distant, so this may be a read error. The V call is TRBV6-1, the J call TRBJ1-1; D is undetermined. This CDR3 has 14 residues. The V gene's germline CDR1 is MNHNS and CDR2 SASEGT. CDR3 loop: CTSTLRTGNTEAFF. The CDR3 region has the DNA TGTACCAGCACCCTAAGGACGGGAAACACTGAAGCTTTCTTT.

Comments on this clonotype: One end of the junction fails to match germline, which may point to a read error. The CDR3 sequence: CASSHPDRWGNEHFF. CDR3 bases: TGTGCCAGCAGCCACCCCGACAGGTGGGGAAATGAGCATTTCTTC. V usage is TRBV11-2 and J usage is TRBJ2-1; D may be TRBD1 (6 bases). This CDR3 is built from 15 residues. The V gene's germline CDR1 is SGHAT and CDR2 FQNNGV.